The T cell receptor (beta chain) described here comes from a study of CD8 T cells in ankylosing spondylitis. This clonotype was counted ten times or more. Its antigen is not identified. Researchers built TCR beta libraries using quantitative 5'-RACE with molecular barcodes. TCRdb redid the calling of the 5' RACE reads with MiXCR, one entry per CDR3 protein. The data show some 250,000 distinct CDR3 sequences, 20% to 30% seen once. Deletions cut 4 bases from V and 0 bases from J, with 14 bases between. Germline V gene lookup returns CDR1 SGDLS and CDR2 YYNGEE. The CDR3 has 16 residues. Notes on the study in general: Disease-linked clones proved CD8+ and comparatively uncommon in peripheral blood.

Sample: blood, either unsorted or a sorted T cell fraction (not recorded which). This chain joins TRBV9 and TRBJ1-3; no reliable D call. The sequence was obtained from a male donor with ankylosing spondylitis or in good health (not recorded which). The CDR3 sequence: CASSPRAQISGNTIYF. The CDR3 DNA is TGTGCCAGCAGCCCCCGTGCCCAGATCTCTGGAAACACCATATATTTT.